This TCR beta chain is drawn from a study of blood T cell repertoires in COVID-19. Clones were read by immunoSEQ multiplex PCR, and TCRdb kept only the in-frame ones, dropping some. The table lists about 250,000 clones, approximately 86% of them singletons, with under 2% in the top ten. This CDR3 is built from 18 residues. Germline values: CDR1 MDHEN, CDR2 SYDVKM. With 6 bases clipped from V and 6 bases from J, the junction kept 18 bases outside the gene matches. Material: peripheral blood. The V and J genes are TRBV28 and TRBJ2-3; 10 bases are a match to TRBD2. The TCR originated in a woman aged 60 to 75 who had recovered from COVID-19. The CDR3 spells CASRPSKSGGALEDTQYF. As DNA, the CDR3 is TGTGCCAGCAGACCCTCCAAAAGCGGGGGGGCCCTTGAGGATACGCAGTATTTT.